The present entry profiles one T cell receptor (beta chain) with its context. Its cognate antigen is unknown. Assay used: immunoSEQ multiplex PCR; TCRdb lists only in-frame clones, some missing. Among 85,000 to 100,000 clones, 70% to 90% were seen once, and the ten largest hold roughly 3.5%. The CDR3 length is 15 residues. Losses at the gene ends were 4 bases for V and 4 bases for J; bases not matched to a gene: 7. CDR1 is SGDLS, CDR2 YYNGEE, per germline. The sample originates from a study of T cell responses to AZD1222 COVID-19 vaccine. Study outcomes and limitations: Within unmutated variant regions lay the reported targets of nearly half of spike-specific TCRs. Repertoires in all cases were sampled only once the peak T cell response had passed.

The TCR sequence derives from an adult in good health. This material consisted of peripheral blood, taken on day 0 of AZD1222 vaccination. The chain has TRBV9 and TRBJ2-3; 9 bases agree with TRBD1. The CDR3 bases are TGTGCCAGCAGCTACGGGACAGGGCTCTCAGATACGCAGTATTTT. Translation: CASSYGTGLSDTQYF.